This T cell receptor beta chain originates from a study of cytomegalovirus exposure and HLA in healthy donors. Regarding the study as a whole: It emerged from a later analysis that several of the most significant clusters appeared to be linked to common viral pathogens. Compared with the roughly 700-donor mean, an Asian-associated ancestry cluster reportedly had fewer N-insertions, according to a later analysis.

The V gene end was trimmed by 4 bases and the J gene end by 5 bases; junction bases not matched to a gene: 14. CDR3 length: 16 amino acids. Looked up from germline, CDR1 is SGDLS and CDR2 is YYNGEE. PCR amplification relied on 60 Vbeta primers (plus 13 Jbeta primers). Produced via immunoSEQ multiplex PCR; TCRdb's table is partial and in-frame only. The table shows 180,000 or so clones, with 77% occurring only once. Turning to this clone: What it binds is not known.

This clonotype originated in a woman aged 55 to 70 in good health and CMV-seropositive. The sample consisted of PBMCs. V is TRBV9 and J is TRBJ2-7; 8 bases map to TRBD1. CDR3 residues: CASSLNLRDRTNEQYF. The CDR3 DNA sequence: TGTGCCAGCAGCTTAAACCTCCGGGACAGGACGAACGAGCAGTACTTC.